This T cell receptor (beta chain) was documented in a study of PD-1 blockade in classical Hodgkin lymphoma. Assay used: immunoSEQ multiplex PCR; TCRdb lists only in-frame clones, some missing. The sample lists about 17,000 clones; about nine tenths were seen once. General study points: According to reports, newly diagnosed patients had lower baseline TCR diversity than healthy donors, and relapsed/refractory patients had lower baseline TCR diversity still. Although disease activity or prior therapy may be involved, causes of the repertoire differences remain undefined.

Stated time point: newly diagnosed, previously untreated cHL patient sample. The comparison group had newly diagnosed, previously untreated classical Hodgkin lymphoma. As regards this clone: Its antigen is not identified.

The source material was peripheral blood mononuclear cells (PBMCs). This receptor was identified in a human donor with classical Hodgkin lymphoma.

CDR3: CATSTGQTANYGYTF. The CDR3 DNA reads as TGTGCCACCAGCACGGGACAGACCGCTAACTATGGCTACACCTTC. This chain joins TRBV15 and TRBJ1-2; 7 bases are shared with TRBD1. V was pared by 4 bases and J by 0 bases, with 5 bases of the junction left unmatched. Germline CDR1 and CDR2: LNHNV and YYDKDF (reference sequence). The CDR3 has 15 residues.